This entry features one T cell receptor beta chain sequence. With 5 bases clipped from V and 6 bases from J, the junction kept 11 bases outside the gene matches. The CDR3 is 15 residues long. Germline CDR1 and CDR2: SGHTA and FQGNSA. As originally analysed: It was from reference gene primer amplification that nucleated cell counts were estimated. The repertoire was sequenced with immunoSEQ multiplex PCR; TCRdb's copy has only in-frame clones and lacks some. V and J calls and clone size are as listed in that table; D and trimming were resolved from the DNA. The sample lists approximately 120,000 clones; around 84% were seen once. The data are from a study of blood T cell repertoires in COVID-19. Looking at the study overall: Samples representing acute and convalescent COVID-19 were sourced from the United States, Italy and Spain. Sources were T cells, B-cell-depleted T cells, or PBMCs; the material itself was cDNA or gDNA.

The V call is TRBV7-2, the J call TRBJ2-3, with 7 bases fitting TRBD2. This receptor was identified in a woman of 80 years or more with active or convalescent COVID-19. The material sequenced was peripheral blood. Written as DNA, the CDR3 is TGTGCCAGCAGCCTAACTAGCGTCCCTTGGGATACGCAGTATTTT. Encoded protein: CASSLTSVPWDTQYF. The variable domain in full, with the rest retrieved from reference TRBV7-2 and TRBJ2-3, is GAGVSQSPSNKVTEKGKDVELRCDPISGHTALYWYRQSLGQGLEFLIYFQGNSAPDKSGLPSDRFSAERTGGSVSTLTIQRTQQEDSAVYLCASSLTSVPWDTQYFGPGTRLTVL.